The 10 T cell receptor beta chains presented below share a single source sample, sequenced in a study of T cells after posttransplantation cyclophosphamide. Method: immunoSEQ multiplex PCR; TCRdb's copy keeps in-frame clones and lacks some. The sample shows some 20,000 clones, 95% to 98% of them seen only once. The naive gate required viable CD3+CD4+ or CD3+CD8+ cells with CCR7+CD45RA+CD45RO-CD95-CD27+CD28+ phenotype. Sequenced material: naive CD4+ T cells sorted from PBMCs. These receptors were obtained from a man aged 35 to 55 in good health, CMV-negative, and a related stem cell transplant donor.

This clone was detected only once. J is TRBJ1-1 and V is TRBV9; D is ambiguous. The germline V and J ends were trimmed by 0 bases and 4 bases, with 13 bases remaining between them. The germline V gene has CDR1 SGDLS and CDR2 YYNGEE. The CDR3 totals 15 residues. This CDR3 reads CASSVAGFGGTEAFF. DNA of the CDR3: TGTGCCAGCAGCGTAGCGGGGTTCGGCGGCACTGAAGCTTTCTTT.

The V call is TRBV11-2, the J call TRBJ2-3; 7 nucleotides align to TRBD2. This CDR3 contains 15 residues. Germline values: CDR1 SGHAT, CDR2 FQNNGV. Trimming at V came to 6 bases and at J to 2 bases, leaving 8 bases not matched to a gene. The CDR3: CASRNRGGYTDTQYF. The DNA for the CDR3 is TGTGCCAGCAGGAATCGGGGAGGGTACACAGATACGCAGTATTTT.

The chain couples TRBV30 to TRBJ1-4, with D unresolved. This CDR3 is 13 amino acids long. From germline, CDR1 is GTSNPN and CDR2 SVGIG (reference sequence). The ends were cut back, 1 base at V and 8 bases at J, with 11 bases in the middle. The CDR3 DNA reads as TGTGCCTGGAGTGGGACGCCGGGGGAAAAACTGTTTTTT. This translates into CAWSGTPGEKLFF.

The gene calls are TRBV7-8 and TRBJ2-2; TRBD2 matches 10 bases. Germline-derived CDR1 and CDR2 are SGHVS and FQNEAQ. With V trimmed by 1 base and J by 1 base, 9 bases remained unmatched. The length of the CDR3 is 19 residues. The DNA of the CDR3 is TGTGCCAGCAGCTTAGAGGGTCCTTCTAGCGGGAGGAACACCGGGGAGCTGTTTTTT. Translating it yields CASSLEGPSSGRNTGELFF.

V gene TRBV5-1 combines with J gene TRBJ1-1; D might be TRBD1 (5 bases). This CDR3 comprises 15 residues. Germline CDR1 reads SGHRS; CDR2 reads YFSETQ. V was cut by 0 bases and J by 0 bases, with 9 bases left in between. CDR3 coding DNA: TGCGCCAGCAGCTTGGCCGCGGGACTGAACACTGAAGCTTTCTTT. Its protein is CASSLAAGLNTEAFF.

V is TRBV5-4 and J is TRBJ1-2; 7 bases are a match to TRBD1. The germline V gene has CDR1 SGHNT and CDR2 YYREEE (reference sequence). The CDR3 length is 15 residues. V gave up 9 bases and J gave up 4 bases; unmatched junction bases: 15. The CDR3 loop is CAISSSTGRSYGYTF. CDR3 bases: TGTGCCATCTCCTCCTCGACAGGGAGGAGCTATGGCTACACCTTC.

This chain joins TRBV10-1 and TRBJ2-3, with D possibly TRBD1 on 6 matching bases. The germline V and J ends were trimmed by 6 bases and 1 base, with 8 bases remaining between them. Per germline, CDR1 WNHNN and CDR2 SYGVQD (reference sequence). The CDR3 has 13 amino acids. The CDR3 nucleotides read TGCGCCAGCAGCCCAGGGGGCACAGATACGCAGTATTTT. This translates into CASSPGGTDTQYF.

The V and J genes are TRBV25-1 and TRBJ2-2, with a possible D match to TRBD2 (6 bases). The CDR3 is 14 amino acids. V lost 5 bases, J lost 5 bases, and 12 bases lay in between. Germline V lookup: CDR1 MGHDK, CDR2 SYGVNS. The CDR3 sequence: CASSPWGETGELFF. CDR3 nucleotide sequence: TGTGCCAGCAGTCCCTGGGGGGAAACCGGGGAGCTGTTTTTT.

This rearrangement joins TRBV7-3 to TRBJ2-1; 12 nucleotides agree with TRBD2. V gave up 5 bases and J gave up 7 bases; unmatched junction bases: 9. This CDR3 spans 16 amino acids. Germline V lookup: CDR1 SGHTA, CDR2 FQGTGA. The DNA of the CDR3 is TGTGCCAGCAGCCCACAAACTAGCGGGAGGATGAATGAGCAGTTCTTC. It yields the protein CASSPQTSGRMNEQFF.

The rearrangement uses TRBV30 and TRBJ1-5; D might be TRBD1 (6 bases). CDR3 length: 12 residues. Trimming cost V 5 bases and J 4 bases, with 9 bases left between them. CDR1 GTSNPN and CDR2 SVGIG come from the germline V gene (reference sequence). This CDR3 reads CAWGQFNQPQHF. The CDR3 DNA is TGTGCCTGGGGACAGTTTAATCAGCCCCAGCATTTT.